This entry features one T cell receptor beta chain sequence. What it binds is unknown. This PCR relied on a set of 60 Vbeta primers and 13 Jbeta primers. The assay was immunoSEQ multiplex PCR, and TCRdb's table has in-frame clones only and misses some. The data show fewer than 200,000 clones, around 80% seen once. For this donor, CMV serostatus was not recorded. The data are from a study of cytomegalovirus exposure and HLA in healthy donors. In the study overall: Of some 360 genotyped donors, about 81% clustered with self-reported Caucasian donors.

General observations from the study: Immune exposure information comprised only CMV serostatus. A later analysis linked a missense DCLRE1C variant to TCR beta V- and J-gene trimming.

Looked up from germline, CDR1 is MNHEY and CDR2 is SVGAGI. This CDR3 is built from 14 residues. V lost 2 bases, J lost 4 bases, and 4 bases stayed unmatched. The rearrangement joins TRBV6-5 to TRBJ2-5; TRBD1 aligns across 7 bases. Material: PBMCs. The origin of this receptor is a human donor in good health. Written as DNA, the CDR3 is TGTGCCAGCAGTTACGTACAGGGGACAGAGACCCAGTACTTC. Translated, it gives CASSYVQGTETQYF.